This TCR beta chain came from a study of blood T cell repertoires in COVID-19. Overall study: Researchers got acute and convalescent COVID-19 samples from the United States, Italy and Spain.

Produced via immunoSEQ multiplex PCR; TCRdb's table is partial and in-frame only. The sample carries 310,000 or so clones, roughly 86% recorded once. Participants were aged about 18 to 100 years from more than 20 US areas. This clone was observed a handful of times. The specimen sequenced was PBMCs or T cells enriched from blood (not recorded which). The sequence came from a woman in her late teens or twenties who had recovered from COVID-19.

CDR3 amino acids: CAWSVGGAFHYTF. CDR3 nucleotide sequence: TGTGCCTGGAGTGTAGGAGGGGCATTCCACTACACCTTC. The rearrangement uses TRBV30 and TRBJ1-2; D is possibly TRBD1 (5 bases). This CDR3 contains 13 residues. Germline V gene sequence: CDR1 GTSNPN, CDR2 SVGIG (reference sequence). Deletions cut 0 bases from V and 10 bases from J, with 15 bases between.